The 2 T cell receptor beta chains reported below all come from one sample, sequenced in a study of immune evolution from preneoplasia to lung adenocarcinoma. The method was immunoSEQ multiplex PCR; TCRdb's version includes in-frame clones alone and lacks a portion of them. The repertoire has a few thousand clones, roughly 48% of them found once; the top ten carry 23%. The specimen sequenced was FFPE normal lung tissue adjacent to the tumor. The source of these receptors is a person aged 45 to 59 with lung adenocarcinoma.

The V call is TRBV14, the J call TRBJ2-7; no definite D call. CDR1 SGHDN and CDR2 FVKESK come from the germline V gene. V gave up 0 bases and J gave up 6 bases, with 18 bases separating them. The CDR3 spans 16 residues. The CDR3 region is CASSQDNRQQGREQYF. CDR3 DNA sequence: TGTGCCAGCAGCCAAGATAATAGGCAGCAAGGTCGCGAGCAGTACTTC.

The J gene is TRBJ1-1, the V gene TRBV28, with 7 bases identical to TRBD1. The germline V gene encodes CDR1 MDHEN and CDR2 SYDVKM. The CDR3 loop spans 13 amino acids. Trimming took 7 bases from V and 7 from J; bases not matched to a gene: 9. The CDR3 region is CASTYSGTDEAFF. The CDR3, as DNA: TGTGCCAGCACCTACTCAGGGACAGATGAAGCTTTCTTT.